The 31 T cell receptor beta chains reported below all come from one sample, sequenced in a study of blood T cell repertoires in COVID-19. TCRdb's table, derived via immunoSEQ multiplex PCR, lists solely in-frame clones and lacks some. The top ten hold around 5.5% of the sample, which has 110,000 or so clones, more than 80% seen once. The material sequenced was peripheral blood. Receptors were obtained from a woman aged 60 to 75 with COVID-19, enrolled during active disease.

The V and J genes are TRBV30 and TRBJ1-2; tentatively, D is TRBD1 (6 bases). Germline lookup yields CDR1 GTSNPN and CDR2 SVGIG (reference sequence). Trimming stripped 0 bases from V and 4 bases from J, with 9 bases between. The length of the CDR3 is 13 residues. DNA for the CDR3: TGTGCCTGGAGTGTACAGGGCAGCTATGGCTACACCTTC. This encodes CAWSVQGSYGYTF.

V is TRBV5-5 and J is TRBJ1-4; perhaps TRBD1 as D (5 bases). This CDR3 has 19 amino acids. Germline V gene sequence: CDR1 SGHKS, CDR2 YYEKEE (reference sequence). The V end was cut by 0 bases, the J end by 0 bases, with 18 bases between. The chain's CDR3 is CASSLGGIKRYATNEKLFF. CDR3 bases: TGTGCCAGCAGCTTGGGGGGCATCAAGAGATACGCAACTAATGAAAAACTGTTTTTT.

This clone was seen only a few times. The rearrangement joins TRBV5-1 to TRBJ1-2, with D uncertain. The V and J ends lost 2 bases and 6 bases respectively, with 11 bases between them. The CDR3 is 13 residues long. Germline V gene lookup returns CDR1 SGHRS and CDR2 YFSETQ. The CDR3, as DNA: TGCGCCAGCAGCTTAGACACAACTGATGGCTACACCTTC. This gives the protein CASSLDTTDGYTF.

V and J are TRBV7-8 and TRBJ2-1, with a possible D match to TRBD2 (6 bases). This CDR3 has 15 amino acids. V was trimmed by 1 base and J by 0 bases, leaving 7 bases between them. Looked up from germline, CDR1 is SGHVS and CDR2 is FQNEAQ. CDR3 DNA sequence: TGTGCCAGCAGCTTAGTGGGGGGCTCCTACAATGAGCAGTTCTTC. Its translation: CASSLVGGSYNEQFF. The variable domain in full, with the rest retrieved from reference TRBV7-8 and TRBJ2-1, is GAGVSQSPRYKVAKRGQDVALRCDPISGHVSLFWYQQALGQGPEFLTYFQNEAQLDKSGLPSDRFFAERPEGSVSTLKIQRTQQEDSAVYLCASSLVGGSYNEQFFGPGTRLTVL.

This clone was seen once. This chain uses TRBV6-5 with TRBJ2-1, with D tentatively TRBD2 (5 bases). The V and J ends lost 6 bases and 8 bases respectively, with 20 bases between them. This CDR3 contains 15 residues. CDR1 is MNHEY and CDR2 is SVGAGI in the germline V gene. DNA of the CDR3: TGTGCCAGCAGCCAGATTCGTTTAGGTAGCGATGAGCAGTTCTTC. Translation gives CASSQIRLGSDEQFF.

In its sample, this clone was seen a few times. The rearrangement joins TRBV21-1 to TRBJ2-3; the table names TRBD2, a call not compared with the DNA. TRBV21-1 is labeled a pseudogene. The CDR3 extends over 13 amino acids. The CDR3 sequence: CASGDSCTDTQYF. The CDR3 DNA sequence: TGTGCCAGCGGGGACTCCTGCACAGATACGCAGTATTTT.

This clone has only one observation. The chain uses TRBV24-1 and TRBJ2-3, with 14 bases aligning to TRBD2. In germline, CDR1 is KGHDR, CDR2 SFDVKD. This CDR3 region has 16 residues. The V segment lost 3 bases and the J segment 8 bases; nucleotides outside the gene matches: 6. This CDR3 is CATSDPGTSGGTTQYF. In nucleotides, the CDR3 is TGTGCCACCAGTGATCCCGGGACTAGCGGGGGTACTACGCAGTATTTT.

The chain recombines TRBV19 with TRBJ2-3, with D perhaps matching TRBD2 (6 bases). This CDR3 is 16 amino acids long. Looked up from germline, CDR1 is LNHDA and CDR2 is SQIVND (reference sequence). Trimming pared 4 bases from V and 1 base from J, leaving 15 bases between. For the CDR3, the DNA is TGTGCCAGTAGTAGGAGTGGGGAGGTCGGCACAGATACGCAGTATTTT. Amino acid sequence: CASSRSGEVGTDTQYF.

This clone was counted once. The gene calls are TRBV11-3 and TRBJ1-3; 9 nucleotides match TRBD1. Germline V gene sequence: CDR1 SGHNT, CDR2 YENEEA. V was pared by 5 bases and J by 7 bases, with 15 bases of the junction left unmatched. The CDR3 runs 17 residues. In DNA, the CDR3 is TGTGCCAGCAGCCCACCGGGACAGGGTCAAGGTAGGAACACCATATATTTT. This translates into CASSPPGQGQGRNTIYF. Based on the CDR3 plus reference TRBV11-3 and TRBJ1-3, the full variable domain is EAGVVQSPRYKIIEKKQPVAFWCNPISGHNTLYWYLQNLGQGPELLIRYENEEAVDDSQLPKDRFSAERLKGVDSTLKIQPAELGDSAVYLCASSPPGQGQGRNTIYFGEGSWLTVV.

In its sample, this clone was seen a few times. The chain recombines TRBV3-1 (or the pseudogene TRBV3-2) with TRBJ2-5; 7 bases are a match to TRBD2. Germline-derived CDR1 and CDR2 are LGHDT and YNNKEL (reference sequence). Trimming at V came to 1 base and at J to 7 bases, leaving 6 bases not matched to a gene. The CDR3 loop spans 14 amino acids. The CDR3 protein is CASSQGREGGTQYF. CDR3 nucleotide sequence: TGTGCCAGCAGCCAAGGAAGGGAGGGTGGGACCCAGTACTTC.

This rearrangement joins TRBV15 to TRBJ2-7; no clear D. The CDR3 is 14 residues long. The germline V and J ends were trimmed by 0 bases and 0 bases, with 6 bases remaining between them. Germline CDR1 and CDR2: LNHNV and YYDKDF (reference sequence). As DNA, the CDR3 is TGTGCCACCAGCAGAGATGCGGTCTCCTACGAGCAGTACTTC. This sequence encodes CATSRDAVSYEQYF.

The chain is built from TRBV2 and TRBJ1-2; D ambiguous. Germline CDR1 SNHLY, CDR2 FYNNEI. CDR3 size: 12 residues. Trimming stripped 10 bases from V and 7 bases from J, with 16 bases between. CDR3 residues: CAILMRSGGYTF. The DNA of the CDR3 is TGTGCCATATTGATGAGGTCGGGTGGCTACACCTTC.

The chain uses TRBV30 and TRBJ2-1, with 10 bases lining up with TRBD2. Germline V gives CDR1 GTSNPN, CDR2 SVGIG (reference sequence). V shed 7 bases and J 4 bases; nucleotides not matched to a gene: 4. The CDR3 is 13 amino acids. CDR3 in amino acids: CASKAGGYNEQFF. The CDR3 nucleotides read TGTGCCTCCAAAGCGGGGGGGTACAATGAGCAGTTCTTC.

The V gene is TRBV10-3, the J gene TRBJ1-1; D is ambiguous. V lost 4 bases and J lost 3, with 9 bases in between. This CDR3 has 13 residues. From germline, CDR1 is ENHRY and CDR2 SYGVKD. DNA for the CDR3: TGTGCCATCAGTGCCGGGGAAGACACTGAAGCTTTCTTT. Amino acid sequence: CAISAGEDTEAFF.

The chain joins TRBV29-1 to TRBJ2-5, with D hard to call. V was cut by 1 base and J by 2 bases, with 8 bases left in between. This CDR3 region has 13 residues. The V gene's germline CDR1 is SQVTM and CDR2 ANQGSEA. CDR3 protein: CSVEGESQETQYF. Here the CDR3 DNA reads TGCAGCGTTGAAGGAGAGTCTCAAGAGACCCAGTACTTC.

This clone was recorded a few times. This rearrangement joins TRBV6-6 to TRBJ2-5, with D tentatively TRBD2 (6 bases). The germline CDR1 and CDR2 sequences are MNHNY and SVGAGI (reference sequence). V was trimmed by 6 bases and J by 5 bases, leaving 10 bases between them. The CDR3 totals 12 residues. This CDR3 is CASSRDWETQYF. For the CDR3, the DNA is TGTGCCAGCAGCCGGGACTGGGAGACCCAGTACTTC.

Only one count was recorded for this clone. This sequence joins TRBV4-3 and TRBJ2-5; 10 bases are a match to TRBD2. V trimming: 1 base; J trimming: 4 bases; junction bases outside the gene matches: 9. The germline gives CDR1 LGHNA, CDR2 YSLEER. CDR3 length: 17 residues. CDR3 DNA: TGCGCCAGCAGCCAAGCGGTAGCGGGGGGTCTTGGAGAGACCCAGTACTTC. Its translation is CASSQAVAGGLGETQYF.

The chain employs TRBV11-3 and TRBJ1-1; a weak D match, TRBD1 (6 bases). Trimming stripped 8 bases from V and 0 bases from J, with 10 bases between. The V gene's germline CDR1 is SGHNT and CDR2 YENEEA. The CDR3 contains 13 residues. CDR3 nucleotides: TGTGCCAGCGCGGGGGACATGAACACTGAAGCTTTCTTT. Its protein product is CASAGDMNTEAFF.

The count of this clone is one. The chain is built from TRBV27 and TRBJ1-6, with TRBD1 matching over 7 bases. V gave up 5 bases and J gave up 4 bases; unmatched junction bases: 5. From germline, CDR1 is MNHEY and CDR2 SMNVEV (reference sequence). The CDR3 loop spans 15 amino acids. CDR3 DNA sequence: TGTGCCAGCAGTCATAGGGACAGTTATAATTCACCCCTCCACTTT. Its translation is CASSHRDSYNSPLHF.

Comments on this clone: The junction and the germline gene differ at one end; a read error may be behind it. The genes are TRBV2 and TRBJ1-5; no firm D call. CDR1 SNHLY and CDR2 FYNNEI come from the germline V gene. CDR3 length: 13 amino acids. The CDR3 sequence is CATSYSSNQPQHF. DNA for the CDR3: TGTGCCACCAGTTACAGTTCCAATCAGCCCCAGCATTTT. The variable domain in full, completed from reference TRBV2 and TRBJ1-5, reads EPEVTQTPSHQVTQMGQEVILRCVPISNHLYFYWYRQILGQKVEFLVSFYNNEISEKSEIFDDQFSVERPDGSNFTLKIRSTKLEDSAMYFCATSYSSNQPQHFGDGTRLSIL.

The sample holds one count of this clone. The chain couples TRBV14 to TRBJ1-6, with D maybe TRBD1 (5 bases). In germline, CDR1 is SGHDN, CDR2 FVKESK. V lost 2 bases to trimming and J lost 8 bases, with 10 bases between them. The CDR3 runs to 14 residues. The chain's CDR3 is CASSQQGLDSPLHF. The CDR3 region has the DNA TGTGCCAGCAGCCAACAGGGTCTTGATTCACCCCTCCACTTT.

The V call is TRBV7-8, the J call TRBJ2-1; 9 bases agree with TRBD2. Per germline, CDR1 SGHVS and CDR2 FQNEAQ. The CDR3 covers 16 residues. With 5 bases clipped from V and 0 bases from J, the junction kept 5 bases outside the gene matches. CDR3 DNA: TGTGCCAGCAGCGCCCTAGCGGGAAGCTCCTACAATGAGCAGTTCTTC. The encoded protein is CASSALAGSSYNEQFF.

The V call is TRBV18, the J call TRBJ1-5, with D unresolved. Trimming took off 0 bases at V and 7 bases at J, with 10 bases between the two ends. This CDR3 is built from 14 residues. Germline values: CDR1 KGHSH, CDR2 LQKENI. The CDR3 DNA follows: TGTGCCAGCTCACCACCAACTTCATCGCAGCCCCAGCATTTT. Translation: CASSPPTSSQPQHF.

This clone was seen more than once but under ten times. The chain employs TRBV12-3 or TRBV12-4 and TRBJ1-3; unclear D gene. V lost 2 bases to trimming and J lost 3 bases, with 5 bases between them. The CDR3 length is 13 residues. CDR3 in amino acids: CASSLNSGNTIYF. In DNA, the CDR3 is TGTGCCAGCAGTTTAAACAGTGGAAACACCATATATTTT.

This clone appeared a single time. The chain is built from TRBV2 and TRBJ1-2, with 9 bases aligning to TRBD1. The trim removed 8 bases at V and 4 bases at J, leaving 8 bases unmatched. The CDR3 covers 14 residues. The germline V gene has CDR1 SNHLY and CDR2 FYNNEI. CDR3 nucleotide sequence: TGTGCCAGCGGAACCGGGACAGGGCCCTATGGCTACACCTTC. It codes for CASGTGTGPYGYTF.

V gene TRBV6-1 combines with J gene TRBJ1-5, with D perhaps TRBD1 (5 bases). CDR1 MNHNS and CDR2 SASEGT come from the germline V gene. This CDR3 is built from 17 residues. The V gene lost 3 bases and the J gene lost 3 bases, with 18 bases spanning the gap. The CDR3 region is CASSEAGRKKFNQPQHF. Here the CDR3 DNA reads TGTGCCAGCAGTGAGGCGGGACGGAAGAAGTTCAATCAGCCCCAGCATTTT.

The V and J genes are TRBV4-1 and TRBJ1-6; D is uncertain. CDR1 and CDR2 (germline): MGHRA, YSYEKL. The CDR3 totals 15 residues. The V end lost 0 bases, the J end lost 5 bases, and 8 bases lay between the germline ends. The CDR3 region is CASSQESNNNSPLHF. CDR3 coding DNA: TGCGCCAGCAGCCAAGAATCCAACAATAATTCACCCCTCCACTTT.

The chain links TRBV27 to TRBJ1-6; tentatively, D is TRBD1 (6 bases). The length of the CDR3 is 17 residues. Deletions cut 5 bases from V and 4 bases from J, with 18 bases between. CDR1 is MNHEY and CDR2 is SMNVEV in the germline V gene (reference sequence). The CDR3 DNA sequence: TGTGCCAGCAGTGTAGCGAACAGGGAGGGTTATAATTCACCCCTCCACTTT. This encodes CASSVANREGYNSPLHF.

The genes are TRBV6-5 and TRBJ1-2; 10 bases are shared with TRBD1. Germline CDR1 is MNHEY and CDR2 is SVGAGI. J gave up 1 base and V 0 bases, and 2 bases lay outside the gene matches. CDR3 length: 16 amino acids. The CDR3 loop reads CASSYSDRGLNYGYTF. In DNA form, the CDR3 reads TGTGCCAGCAGTTACTCAGACAGGGGGCTTAACTATGGCTACACCTTC.

This chain links TRBV4-3 with TRBJ2-3, with TRBD2 identical over 8 bases. Germline V CDR1 and CDR2: LGHNA, YSLEER. Unmatched junction bases numbered 10, after V lost 0 bases and J lost 2 bases. The CDR3 has 18 amino acids. CDR3 coding DNA: TGCGCCAGCAGCCAAGATTTCGGGAAGCGGGGGCCCACAGATACGCAGTATTTT. Encoded protein: CASSQDFGKRGPTDTQYF.

V and J are TRBV6-6 and TRBJ1-3; D unresolved. Trimming removed 4 bases at V and 7 bases at J, with 8 bases between. The CDR3 loop spans 12 amino acids. Germline V gene sequence: CDR1 MNHNY, CDR2 SVGAGI (reference sequence). The CDR3 sequence is CASSSTSNTIYF. As DNA, the CDR3 is TGTGCCAGCAGTTCAACCAGTAACACCATATATTTT.